These 9 T cell receptor beta chains were sequenced from one sample in a study of T cells in Graves' hyperthyroidism and ophthalmopathy. Amplified TCR beta CDR3 regions derived from RNA transcripts. HTBI primers were the set used in a first-round RT-PCR of the TCR CDR3. TCRdb re-called the multiplex PCR reads with MiXCR, one entry per CDR3 protein. The table has roughly 380,000 distinct CDR3 sequences, about 13% seen once. Material: blood. Source of these receptors: a woman aged 18-29 years with Graves' hyperthyroidism.

This clonotype was detected many times. V gene TRBV6-1 combines with J gene TRBJ1-2, with 11 bases fitting TRBD1. CDR1 is MNHNS and CDR2 is SASEGT in the germline V gene. V gave up 6 bases and J gave up 8 bases; unmatched junction bases: 11. The CDR3 sequence is 15 residues long. CDR3: CASSHAGQGVGGYTF. In DNA form, the CDR3 reads TGTGCCAGCAGCCACGCGGGACAGGGGGTTGGGGGCTACACCTTC.

This chain connects TRBV28 to TRBJ1-2; 7 bases match TRBD1. In germline, CDR1 is MDHEN, CDR2 SYDVKM. V shed 5 bases and J 4 bases; nucleotides not matched to a gene: 7. The CDR3 spans 14 residues. The CDR3 nucleotides read TGTGCCAGCAGTATAGAACAGGGGCCCTATGGCTACACCTTC. Translating it yields CASSIEQGPYGYTF.

In this sample, this clonotype turned up many times. V and J are TRBV5-1 and TRBJ2-7, with a tentative D call TRBD1 (5 bases). This CDR3 has 14 amino acids. The germline V gene has CDR1 SGHRS and CDR2 YFSETQ. Trimming left V 2 bases short and J 4 bases short, with 13 bases between. The CDR3 coding sequence is TGCGCCAGCAGCTTCACAGGAGCTTTATACGAGCAGTACTTC. Encoded protein: CASSFTGALYEQYF.

Many counts were recorded for this clonotype. The J gene is TRBJ2-3, the V gene TRBV3-1; TRBD1 is a possible D gene (5 bases). Germline V gene sequence: CDR1 LGHDT, CDR2 YNNKEL (reference sequence). Trimming took off 6 bases at V and 4 bases at J, with 8 bases between the two ends. The CDR3 runs 12 residues. For the CDR3, the DNA is TGTGCCAGCAGACGACAGTCAGATACGCAGTATTTT. Translated, it gives CASRRQSDTQYF.

This clonotype has only a few counts. The chain recombines TRBV30 with TRBJ1-1; D not certain. The CDR3 length is 13 residues. V was clipped by 1 base and J by 0 bases, with 6 bases between them. From germline, CDR1 is GTSNPN and CDR2 SVGIG (reference sequence). In DNA, the CDR3 is TGTGCCTGGAGTGGGAGCATGAACACTGAAGCTTTCTTT. This sequence encodes CAWSGSMNTEAFF. Full variable domain (rest looked up from reference TRBV30 and TRBJ1-1): SQTIHQWPATLVQPVGSPLSLECTVEGTSNPNLYWYRQAAGRGLQLLFYSVGIGQISSEVPQNLSASRPQDRQFILSSKKLLLSDSGFYLCAWSGSMNTEAFFGQGTRLTVV.

This clonotype was seen a handful of times. The chain recombines TRBV19 with TRBJ1-2; possibly TRBD1 for D (6 bases). Trimming removed 10 bases from V and 4 bases from J, with 16 bases in between. Looked up from germline, CDR1 is LNHDA and CDR2 is SQIVND (reference sequence). The CDR3 totals 13 residues. The CDR3 protein is CAIQDSLSYGYTF. DNA of the CDR3: TGTGCCATCCAGGACAGCCTAAGCTATGGCTACACCTTC.

The rearrangement links TRBV7-2 to TRBJ1-5; D is undetermined. CDR3 length: 14 amino acids. V lost 3 bases and J 5 bases, leaving 11 bases between the germline ends. Germline V gene sequence: CDR1 SGHTA, CDR2 FQGNSA. The CDR3 nucleotides read TGTGCCAGCAGCTTCCTCGGTGACGATCAGCCCCAGCATTTT. Translation gives CASSFLGDDQPQHF.

This chain links TRBV29-1 with TRBJ2-3; 9 nucleotides match TRBD2. The trim removed 1 base at V and 3 bases at J, leaving 5 bases unmatched. The CDR3 length is 15 residues. Germline values: CDR1 SQVTM, CDR2 ANQGSEA. The CDR3 DNA follows: TGCAGCGTTGAAGTAGCGGGAGTAATAACAGATACGCAGTATTTT. Its translation: CSVEVAGVITDTQYF.

In this sample, this clonotype turned up many times. This CDR3 is CASSLVTGASTDTQYF. DNA of the CDR3: TGTGCCAGCAGCTTGGTGACAGGGGCGAGCACAGATACGCAGTATTTT. The chain employs TRBV11-3 and TRBJ2-3; 8 bases line up with TRBD1. The V and J ends lost 3 bases and 0 bases, in that order; junction bases with no gene match: 5. This CDR3 is built from 16 residues. Germline V gene sequence: CDR1 SGHNT, CDR2 YENEEA.